The next 10 T cell receptor beta chains were all read from a single sample in a study of OX40 agonist ivuxolimab in advanced cancers. The library was produced with the immunoSEQ multiplex PCR assay. The clones in this table, taken by TCRdb from immuneACCESS, are in-frame only. Not every clone is retained; where verified, under half of the shortfall comes from an unresolved V gene, and the cause of the rest is unknown. The sample table lists 55,000 to 90,000 clones, around nine tenths of them with a count of one. The ten largest clones take up roughly 2.4% of the sample. Specimen: CD4+ or CD8+ T cells sorted from blood, collected in a trial of the OX40 agonist ivuxolimab. Every receptor here comes from an adult with an advanced solid tumor such as melanoma, head and neck, liver or kidney cancer.

The CDR3 loop reads CASRDWGGVGNSPLHF. CDR3 DNA: TGTGCCAGCAGGGATTGGGGGGGAGTGGGGAATTCACCCCTCCACTTT. The V and J genes are TRBV28 and TRBJ1-6; D may be TRBD1 (5 bases). V was cut by 6 bases and J by 7 bases, with 19 bases left in between. Looked up from germline, CDR1 is MDHEN and CDR2 is SYDVKM. The CDR3 is 16 residues long. Full variable domain (outside the CDR3, taken from reference TRBV28 and TRBJ1-6): DVKVTQSSRYLVKRTGEKVFLECVQDMDHENMFWYRQDPGLGLRLIYFSYDVKMKEKGDIPEGYSVSREKKERFSLILESASTNQTSMYLCASRDWGGVGNSPLHFGNGTRLTVT.

The chain carries TRBV19 and TRBJ1-5; TRBD1 aligns across 8 bases. Germline CDR1 is LNHDA and CDR2 is SQIVND (reference sequence). The CDR3 runs to 14 residues. Trimming took 7 bases from V and 5 from J; bases not matched to a gene: 7. The CDR3 nucleotides read TGTGCCAGTACGGGACAGGTGTATTATCAGCCCCAGCATTTT. Residues: CASTGQVYYQPQHF. Based on the CDR3 plus reference TRBV19 and TRBJ1-5, the full variable domain is DGGITQSPKYLFRKEGQNVTLSCEQNLNHDAMYWYRQDPGQGLRLIYYSQIVNDFQKGDIAEGYSVSREKKESFPLTVTSAQKNPTAFYLCASTGQVYYQPQHFGDGTRLSIL.

Of note for this clone: The DNA is omitted, as the CDR3 cannot be located on it reliably, and the CDR3 follows TCRdb's listing. This rearrangement joins TRBV19 to TRBJ2-7; the D segment call TRBD2 is taken from the table without a DNA check. The germline CDR1 and CDR2 sequences are LNHDA and SQIVND (reference sequence). The CDR3 is made up of 15 amino acids, end residues included. CDR3 protein: CASSTSGRGSYEQYF.

The chain is built from TRBV27 and TRBJ1-3, with 9 bases identical to TRBD1. V dropped 5 bases and J dropped 2; count of bases not matched to a gene: 7. CDR1 and CDR2 from the germline V gene are MNHEY and SMNVEV (reference sequence). This CDR3 contains 16 residues. The CDR3 DNA sequence: TGTGCCAGCAGTCCTGGACAGGGGATCCCTGGAAACACCATATATTTT. Translating gives CASSPGQGIPGNTIYF.

The chain employs TRBV19 and TRBJ2-7; 8 bases align to TRBD1. Germline loops: CDR1 LNHDA, CDR2 SQIVND (reference sequence). This CDR3 has 15 residues. After removal of 5 bases from V and 7 bases from J, the junction contained 13 bases not matched to a gene. DNA of the CDR3: TGTGCCAGTAGTGCCGACAGGGGTGAGGTTAGGGAGCAGTACTTC. This codes for CASSADRGEVREQYF.

The chain recombines TRBV11-3 with TRBJ2-7; the D gene is possibly TRBD1 (5 bases). CDR1 is SGHNT and CDR2 is YENEEA in the germline V gene. The CDR3 is 13 amino acids. The V gene lost 1 base and the J gene lost 3 bases, with 7 bases spanning the gap. The CDR3 loop is CASSLGRDYEQYF. As DNA, the CDR3 is TGTGCCAGCAGCTTAGGCAGGGACTACGAGCAGTACTTC.

The V gene is TRBV28, the J gene TRBJ1-4; TRBD1 is a possible D gene (6 bases). Trimming took 5 bases from V and 2 from J, leaving 15 bases between them. The length of the CDR3 is 16 residues. Per germline, CDR1 MDHEN and CDR2 SYDVKM. In nucleotides, the CDR3 is TGTGCCAGCAGTCCTGGTCGGGGGGGCACTAATGAAAAACTGTTTTTT. The encoded protein is CASSPGRGGTNEKLFF.

The chain employs TRBV5-1 and TRBJ1-3; D call uncertain. Germline V gene lookup returns CDR1 SGHRS and CDR2 YFSETQ. The CDR3 runs to 15 residues. Trimming stripped 5 bases from V and 0 bases from J, with 12 bases between. The CDR3 reads CASRAGLSSGNTIYF. The CDR3 bases are TGCGCCAGCAGGGCCGGACTCAGCTCTGGAAACACCATATATTTT.

The V call is TRBV7-8, the J call TRBJ2-7; D tentatively reads TRBD1 or TRBD2 (5 bases each). The CDR3 runs to 13 residues. Germline CDR1 is SGHVS and CDR2 is FQNEAQ. V lost 4 bases, J lost 4 bases, and 11 bases lay in between. The CDR3 is CASSSRGLYEQYF. As DNA, the CDR3 is TGTGCCAGCAGCTCCCGGGGCCTTTACGAGCAGTACTTC.

This clone appeared once. The chain combines TRBV6-1 with TRBJ2-1; tentative D call: TRBD2 (6 bases). V lost 6 bases and J 0 bases, leaving 12 bases between the germline ends. Germline V gene data show CDR1 as MNHNS and CDR2 as SASEGT. The CDR3 contains 15 residues. As DNA, the CDR3 is TGTGCCAGCAGACTGACTAGATCCTCCTACAATGAGCAGTTCTTC. Encoded protein: CASRLTRSSYNEQFF.